Sequencing of this T cell receptor (beta chain) was carried out in a study of tumor-infiltrating lymphocytes in primary liver carcinoma. Study results and limitations: Only around 7.5-25% of top clones occurred in all five tumor regions. It was tumor-adjacent and tumor-blood pairs that overlapped less than tumor region pairs did. Tumors and blood were compared for top-250-clone fraction, and tumors had the significantly higher value (p = 0.039).

Starting from approximately 500 ng of total RNA, TCR beta cDNA was produced with a primer in the constant region. Slightly modified ARM-PCR served as the procedure for the TCR beta libraries. These libraries came from three rounds of nested multiplex PCR. Running around 9 cycles apiece, the first two PCR rounds relied on TRBV1-TRBV30 forward primers together with a C-beta reverse primer. TCRdb fed the multiplex PCR reads into MiXCR, producing one record per CDR3 protein. Counted here are some 32,000 distinct CDR3 sequences, around 78% occurring once; the ten biggest clones make up around a third. Scientists recovered RNA and DNA together from roughly 20-30 mg of unsorted bulk tissue. No treatment had been given to the patients, who were chronically infected with HBV. To note about this clonotype: Its antigen remains unidentified. A read error is possible here, since a much larger clone lies one base away.

The CDR3 extends over 15 amino acids. Germline V gene data show CDR1 as SGHTA and CDR2 as FQGTGA. V lost 3 bases to trimming and J lost 6 bases; unmatched junction nucleotides: 4. The TCR sequence derives from a man aged 35 to 55 with primary liver carcinoma and hepatitis B virus infection. The rearrangement uses TRBV7-3 and TRBJ2-1; 11 nucleotides agree with TRBD2. What was sequenced was liver tumor tissue from sampling region 5. Subset in this sample: tumor region T5, tumor centre. The CDR3 DNA is TGTGCCAGCAGCTTGACTAGCGGGATACCCAATGAGCAGTTCTTC. It specifies CASSLTSGIPNEQFF. The full variable domain, its missing parts supplied by reference TRBV7-3 and TRBJ2-1, is GAGVSQTPSNKVTEKGKYVELRCDPISGHTALYWYRQSLGQGPEFLIYFQGTGAADDSGLPNDRFFAVRPEGSVSTLKIQRTERGDSAVYLCASSLTSGIPNEQFFGPGTRLTVL.